The 25 T cell receptor beta chains in this list originate from one sample, sequenced in a study of identical twins. TCRdb re-analysed the 5' RACE reads in MiXCR, keeping a single row per CDR3 protein. This table has hundreds of thousands of distinct CDR3 sequences, less than 10% appearing once. These data were also reused for a study on yellow fever vaccine responses in identical twins.

The sequencing sample was made of PBMCs. All receptors derive from a woman aged 18-29 years in good health.

This clonotype was found once. The CDR3 loop reads CSAREVQGRMGALFGTQYF. For the CDR3, the DNA is TGCAGTGCTAGAGAAGTACAGGGGAGGATGGGCGCTTTATTTGGTACGCAGTATTTT. The V gene is TRBV20-1, the J gene TRBJ2-3; perhaps TRBD1 as D (7 bases). The CDR3 covers 19 residues. CDR1 DFQATT and CDR2 SNEGSKA come from the germline V gene (reference sequence). Trimming cost V 0 bases and J 8 bases, with 30 bases left between them.

This clonotype has just a few counts. V is TRBV5-1 and J is TRBJ2-7, with D unclear. Germline-derived CDR1 and CDR2 are SGHRS and YFSETQ. Trimming took off 6 bases at V and 7 bases at J, with 14 bases between the two ends. The length of the CDR3 is 12 residues. The CDR3 sequence: CASTAPGLEQYF. DNA for the CDR3: TGCGCCAGCACCGCTCCTGGGTTAGAGCAGTACTTC.

This clonotype showed up just a few times. The chain combines TRBV20-1 with TRBJ2-7, with TRBD2 as a possible D gene (6 bases). Germline loops: CDR1 DFQATT, CDR2 SNEGSKA (reference sequence). CDR3 size: 17 residues. V was clipped by 2 bases and J by 4 bases, with 24 bases between them. The CDR3 sequence: CSARFWGETGLGYEQYF. The CDR3 DNA reads as TGCAGTGCTAGATTTTGGGGGGAAACGGGGCTCGGGTACGAGCAGTACTTC.

The table lists this clonotype with a few counts. The rearrangement uses TRBV30 and TRBJ2-2; D possibly corresponds to TRBD2 (5 bases). Trimming stripped 5 bases from V and 11 bases from J, with 18 bases between. Per germline, CDR1 GTSNPN and CDR2 SVGIG (reference sequence). This CDR3 is 13 amino acids long. CDR3 DNA sequence: TGTGCCTGGGGAGAGGAGGTGGCAGGAGAGCTGTTTTTT. This encodes CAWGEEVAGELFF.

The sample holds a few counts of this clonotype. This sequence joins TRBV5-5 and TRBJ2-4; 8 bases align to TRBD2. Germline V gives CDR1 SGHKS, CDR2 YYEKEE (reference sequence). The CDR3 spans 18 residues. V was pared by 3 bases and J by 0 bases, with 11 bases of the junction left unmatched. CDR3 sequence (DNA): TGTGCCAGCAGCTCCGTACTTAGCGGGATGCTAGCCAAAAACATTCAGTACTTC. This encodes CASSSVLSGMLAKNIQYF.

The chain combines TRBV6-2 or TRBV6-3 with TRBJ1-2; TRBD1 matches at 7 bases. Germline values: CDR1 MNHEY, CDR2 SVGEGT. J gave up 6 bases and V 0 bases, and 1 base lay outside the gene matches. CDR3 length: 13 amino acids. In DNA, the CDR3 is TGTGCCAGCAGTTACTCGACAGGGCATGGCTACACCTTC. It specifies CASSYSTGHGYTF.

This clonotype has only a few counts. This chain joins TRBV7-8 and TRBJ2-1; 10 bases map to TRBD1. Trimming at V came to 5 bases and at J to 4 bases, leaving 8 bases not matched to a gene. The CDR3 totals 16 residues. Looked up from germline, CDR1 is SGHVS and CDR2 is FQNEAQ. CDR3 residues: CASSTTGGASYNEQFF. The CDR3 region has the DNA TGTGCCAGCAGCACGACAGGGGGCGCATCATACAATGAGCAGTTCTTC.

Only a few counts were recorded for this clonotype. The gene calls are TRBV12-3 or TRBV12-4 and TRBJ2-5; 7 nucleotides align to TRBD2. Losses at the gene ends were 11 bases for V and 2 bases for J; bases not matched to a gene: 11. This CDR3 has 14 amino acids. The DNA for the CDR3 is TGTGCCTCCAGCGCGTCTAGCGGTCAAGAGACCCAGTACTTC. It codes for CASSASSGQETQYF.

This clonotype was seen at least ten times. The chain has TRBV29-1 and TRBJ2-5; TRBD1 matches 11 bases. V shed 6 bases, J shed 5 bases, and the junction held 8 bases outside the gene matches. CDR1 and CDR2 from the germline V gene are SQVTM and ANQGSEA. The CDR3 has 14 amino acids. CDR3 nucleotide sequence: TGCAGCGTCGTCTGGACAGGGGGCGTGGAGACCCAGTACTTC. Translation: CSVVWTGGVETQYF.

This clonotype was found once. J is TRBJ2-1 and V is TRBV10-3; D is unclear. Germline CDR1 and CDR2: ENHRY and SYGVKD. The V end lost 1 base, the J end lost 1 base, and 5 bases lay between the germline ends. The CDR3 length is 14 residues. The CDR3 sequence is CAISEYRSYNEQFF. The CDR3 DNA reads as TGTGCCATCAGTGAGTATAGGTCCTACAATGAGCAGTTCTTC.

The J gene is TRBJ2-7, the V gene TRBV2; no reliable D call. Germline V CDR1 and CDR2: SNHLY, FYNNEI. V lost 6 bases and J 4 bases, leaving 10 bases between the germline ends. The CDR3 totals 12 residues. CDR3 in amino acids: CASRISMYEQYF. The CDR3 DNA reads as TGTGCCAGCAGAATTTCGATGTACGAGCAGTACTTC.

This clonotype was picked up many times. J is TRBJ2-3 and V is TRBV6-5; D gene uncertain. CDR3 size: 13 residues. V lost 2 bases and J lost 0, with 3 bases in between. In germline, CDR1 is MNHEY, CDR2 SVGAGI. For the CDR3, the DNA is TGTGCCAGCAGTTACCGGAGCACAGATACGCAGTATTTT. It translates to CASSYRSTDTQYF.

V is TRBV6-5 and J is TRBJ2-2; possible D gene TRBD1, 7 bases. The V end lost 0 bases, the J end lost 3 bases, and 11 bases lay between the germline ends. The CDR3 is made up of 16 amino acids. CDR1 is MNHEY, CDR2 SVGAGI, per germline. CDR3 loop: CASSYSGRGDTGELFF. The CDR3 DNA follows: TGTGCCAGCAGTTACTCTGGCAGGGGGGACACCGGGGAGCTGTTTTTT.

This chain uses TRBV12-3 or TRBV12-4 with TRBJ1-1; a possible D gene is TRBD1 (5 bases). Trimming removed 7 bases from V and 5 bases from J, with 17 bases in between. CDR3 length: 14 amino acids. CDR3 in DNA: TGTGCCAGCACCCCTGGGGCGGGGGGGACTGAAGCTTTCTTT. Protein: CASTPGAGGTEAFF.

The sample holds a few counts of this clonotype. The chain has TRBV5-6 and TRBJ2-7, with a weak D call TRBD2 (5 bases). CDR1 SGHDT and CDR2 YYEEEE come from the germline V gene. V lost 1 base to trimming and J lost 1 base, with 12 bases between them. This CDR3 has 15 residues. The CDR3: CASSLLGANSYEQYF. CDR3 bases: TGTGCCAGCAGCTTGTTGGGAGCAAATTCCTACGAGCAGTACTTC.

This clonotype appeared many times. The J gene is TRBJ2-1, the V gene TRBV11-3, with unresolved D. The V gene lost 5 bases and the J gene lost 5 bases, with 10 bases spanning the gap. The CDR3 spans 13 residues. Germline V gives CDR1 SGHNT, CDR2 YENEEA. The CDR3: CASSTVNNNEQFF. In DNA, the CDR3 is TGTGCCAGCAGCACAGTAAACAACAATGAGCAGTTCTTC.

V gene TRBV12-3 or TRBV12-4 combines with J gene TRBJ2-7; possibly TRBD2 for D (6 bases). The CDR3 has 12 residues. V was trimmed by 9 bases and J by 3 bases, leaving 12 bases between them. The CDR3 DNA follows: TGTGCCAGTCGACTGGAGGGCTACGAGCAGTACTTC. This gives the protein CASRLEGYEQYF.

This clonotype appeared a few times. The chain recombines TRBV20-1 with TRBJ2-3; 11 bases align to TRBD2. Looked up from germline, CDR1 is DFQATT and CDR2 is SNEGSKA (reference sequence). The CDR3 is 14 residues long. Trimming took 6 bases from V and 2 from J; bases not matched to a gene: 4. The CDR3 sequence: CSALGLAATDTQYF. As DNA, the CDR3 is TGCAGTGCCCTGGGACTAGCGGCCACAGATACGCAGTATTTT.

The gene calls are TRBV19 and TRBJ2-7, with unresolved D. Germline CDR1 reads LNHDA; CDR2 reads SQIVND (reference sequence). CDR3 size: 21 residues. V dropped 5 bases and J dropped 0 bases, with 32 bases sitting between them. The CDR3 spells CASSATAADPFGSSDSYEQYF. CDR3 coding DNA: TGTGCCAGTAGTGCCACTGCCGCGGACCCGTTCGGGTCGTCCGACTCCTACGAGCAGTACTTC.

The V and J genes are TRBV28 and TRBJ2-1, with D tentatively TRBD1 (5 bases). The germline V gene encodes CDR1 MDHEN and CDR2 SYDVKM. Trimming cost V 8 bases and J 4 bases, with 15 bases left between them. CDR3 length: 14 amino acids. CDR3: CASSRQGLYNEQFF. The CDR3, as DNA: TGTGCCAGCTCGAGGCAGGGTTTATACAATGAGCAGTTCTTC.

This clonotype was found once. The rearrangement uses TRBV20-1 and TRBJ2-1, with TRBD2 matching 13 bases. The trim removed 4 bases at V and 1 base at J, leaving 19 bases unmatched. Germline CDR1 and CDR2: DFQATT and SNEGSKA (reference sequence). This CDR3 has 21 amino acids. CDR3 nucleotides: TGCAGTGCTACCCTACTAGCCGGGACTAGCGGGAACATCTTATCCTACAATGAGCAGTTCTTC. Translation: CSATLLAGTSGNILSYNEQFF.

At least ten counts were recorded for this clonotype. The chain joins TRBV20-1 to TRBJ1-4; perhaps TRBD1 as D (5 bases). Germline CDR1 and CDR2: DFQATT and SNEGSKA (reference sequence). The CDR3 is made up of 13 amino acids. V gave up 2 bases and J gave up 7 bases, with 11 bases separating them. The CDR3 region has the DNA TGCAGTGCTAGATCCGATGGGGGTGAAAAACTGTTTTTT. It codes for CSARSDGGEKLFF.

This clonotype was counted many times. This chain joins TRBV29-1 and TRBJ2-5, with D possibly matching TRBD2 (6 bases). The CDR3 spans 15 residues. Per germline, CDR1 SQVTM and CDR2 ANQGSEA. Trimming removed 4 bases at V and 1 base at J, with 16 bases between. The CDR3 region is CSVGGVAEFQETQYF. As DNA, the CDR3 is TGCAGCGTTGGGGGAGTAGCGGAGTTCCAAGAGACCCAGTACTTC.

This clonotype was detected ten times or more. This sequence joins TRBV6-2 or TRBV6-3 and TRBJ2-4, with 10 nucleotides matching TRBD2. The CDR3 consists of 17 residues. Trimming removed 4 bases from V and 5 bases from J; junction bases left unmatched: 11. The germline CDR1 and CDR2 sequences are MNHEY and SVGEGT. The CDR3 protein is CASSFRTSGDQENIQYF. CDR3 coding DNA: TGTGCCAGCAGTTTTAGGACTAGCGGAGACCAGGAAAACATTCAGTACTTC.

Only a few counts were recorded for this clonotype. This chain links TRBV20-1 with TRBJ2-7; the match to TRBD2 covers 7 bases. The ends lost 0 bases at V and 2 bases at J; junction bases unmatched: 4. CDR3 length: 14 residues. Germline CDR1 reads DFQATT; CDR2 reads SNEGSKA (reference sequence). The CDR3 DNA sequence: TGCAGTGCTAGAGATAATGGACTAGCCTACGAGCAGTACTTC. As protein: CSARDNGLAYEQYF.